The clone carrying this T cell receptor (beta chain) was seen a handful of times. Antigen specificity is unknown. PCR was performed a second time for roughly 7 to 11 cycles using a sample-barcoded 5' primer and a J-beta primer mix. TCRdb reprocessed the 5' RACE reads via MiXCR and lists one record per CDR3 protein. The sample holds 780,000 or so distinct CDR3 sequences, more than 20% seen once. The source of the sample is a study of blood T cells in healthy people across ages. Across the whole study: Template switching picked up about one barcoded beta molecule for each two T cells.

Broader study findings: Whereas aged donors had fewer naive CD4+ cells, long-lived donors had more of them and higher diversity.

The V gene lost 2 bases and the J gene lost 0 bases, with 24 bases spanning the gap. Germline lookup yields CDR1 LGHNA and CDR2 YSLEER. This CDR3 has 20 amino acids. The sample was also reused in another study, on T cells of mothers and their children. That study adds: Regardless of relatedness, pairs show thymic selection shaping TCR recombination output in a similar manner.

Sequencing used blood. The chain has TRBV4-3 and TRBJ2-3, with D possibly matching TRBD2 (5 bases). The TCR was taken from a boy aged 5-17 years in good health. This CDR3 reads CASSQRVVAASGISTDTQYF. DNA for the CDR3: TGCGCCAGCAGCCAACGGGTAGTCGCCGCGTCGGGGATTAGCACAGATACGCAGTATTTT.